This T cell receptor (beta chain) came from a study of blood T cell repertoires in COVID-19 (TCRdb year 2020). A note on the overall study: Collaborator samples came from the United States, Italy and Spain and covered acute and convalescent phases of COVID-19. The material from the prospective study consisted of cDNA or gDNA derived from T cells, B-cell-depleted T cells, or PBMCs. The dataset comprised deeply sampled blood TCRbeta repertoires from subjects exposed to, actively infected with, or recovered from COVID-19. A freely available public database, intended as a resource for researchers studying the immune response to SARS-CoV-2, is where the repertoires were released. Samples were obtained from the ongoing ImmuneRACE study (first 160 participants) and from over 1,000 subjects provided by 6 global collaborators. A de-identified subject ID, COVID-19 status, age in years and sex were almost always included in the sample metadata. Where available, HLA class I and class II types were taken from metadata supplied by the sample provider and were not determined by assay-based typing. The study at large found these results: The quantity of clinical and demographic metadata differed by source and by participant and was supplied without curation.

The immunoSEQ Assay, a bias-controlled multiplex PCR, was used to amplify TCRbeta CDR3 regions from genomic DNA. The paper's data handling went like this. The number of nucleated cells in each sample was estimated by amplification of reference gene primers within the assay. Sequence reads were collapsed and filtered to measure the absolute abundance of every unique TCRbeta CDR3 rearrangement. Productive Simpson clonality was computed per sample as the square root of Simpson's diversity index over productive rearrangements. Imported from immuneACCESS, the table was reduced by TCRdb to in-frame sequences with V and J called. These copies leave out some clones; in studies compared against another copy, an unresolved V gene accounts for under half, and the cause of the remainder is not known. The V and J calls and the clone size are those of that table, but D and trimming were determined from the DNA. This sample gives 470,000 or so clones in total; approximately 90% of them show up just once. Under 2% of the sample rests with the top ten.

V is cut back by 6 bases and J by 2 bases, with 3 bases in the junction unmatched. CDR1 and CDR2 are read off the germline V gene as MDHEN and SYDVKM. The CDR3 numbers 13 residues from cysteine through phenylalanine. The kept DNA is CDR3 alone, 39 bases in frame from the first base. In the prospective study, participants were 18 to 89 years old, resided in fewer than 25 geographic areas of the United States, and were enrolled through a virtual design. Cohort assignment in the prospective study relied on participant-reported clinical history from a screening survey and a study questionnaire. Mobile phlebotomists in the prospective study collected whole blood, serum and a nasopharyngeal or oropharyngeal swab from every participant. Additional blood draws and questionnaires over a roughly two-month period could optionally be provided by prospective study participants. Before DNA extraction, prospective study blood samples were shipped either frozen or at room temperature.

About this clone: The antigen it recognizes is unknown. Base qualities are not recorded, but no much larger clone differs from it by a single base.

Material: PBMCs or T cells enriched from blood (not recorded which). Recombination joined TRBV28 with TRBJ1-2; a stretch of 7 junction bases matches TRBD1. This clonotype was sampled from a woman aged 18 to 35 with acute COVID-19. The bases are TGTGCCAGCAGGAGGGGGCTGAACTATGGCTACACCTTC. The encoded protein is CASRRGLNYGYTF.